This T cell receptor (beta chain) was recovered during a study of blood T cell repertoires in COVID-19. For the study at large: The analysed material was cDNA or gDNA that came from T cells, B-cell-depleted T cells, or PBMCs.

The CDR3 runs 16 residues. V was clipped by 2 bases and J by 6 bases, with 19 bases between them. Germline-derived CDR1 and CDR2 are MDHEN and SYDVKM. In the authors' methods: Scientists estimated how many nucleated cells there were by amplifying reference gene primers. Only in-frame clones appear in the TCRdb table, and some are missing; sequencing was by immunoSEQ multiplex PCR. V, J and clone size are those of that table, while D and trimming were read from the DNA. The data contain about 42,000 clones, more than 70% of them seen just once; the ten biggest clones take up over 3.5%. The specimen sequenced was peripheral blood. This chain joins TRBV28 and TRBJ1-1, with unresolved D. This TCR came from a human donor in a cohort sampled during active COVID-19. CDR3 bases: TGTGCCAGCAGTTTAAAGAGCCGAGCCGGGGTTGCTGAAGCTTTCTTT. Its translation: CASSLKSRAGVAEAFF. The variable domain in full, completed from reference TRBV28 and TRBJ1-1, reads DVKVTQSSRYLVKRTGEKVFLECVQDMDHENMFWYRQDPGLGLRLIYFSYDVKMKEKGDIPEGYSVSREKKERFSLILESASTNQTSMYLCASSLKSRAGVAEAFFGQGTRLTVV.